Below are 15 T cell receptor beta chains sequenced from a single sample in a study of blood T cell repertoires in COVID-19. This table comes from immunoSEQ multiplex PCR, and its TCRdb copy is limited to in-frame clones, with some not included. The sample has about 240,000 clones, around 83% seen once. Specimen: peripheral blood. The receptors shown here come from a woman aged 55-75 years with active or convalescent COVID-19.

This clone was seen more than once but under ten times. CDR3 nucleotides: TGCGCCAGCAGCTTGGAAGCCCCCGGACTAGCGGATGGGGAGACCCAGTACTTC. The encoded protein is CASSLEAPGLADGETQYF. J is TRBJ2-5 and V is TRBV5-1, with 10 positions matching TRBD2. V trimming: 0 bases; J trimming: 5 bases; junction bases outside the gene matches: 13. Germline loops: CDR1 SGHRS, CDR2 YFSETQ. This CDR3 region has 18 residues. The whole variable domain, remainder taken from reference TRBV5-1 and TRBJ2-5, is KAGVTQTPRYLIKTRGQQVTLSCSPISGHRSVSWYQQTPGQGLQFLFEYFSETQRNKGNFPGRFSGRQFSNSRSEMNVSTLELGDSALYLCASSLEAPGLADGETQYFGPGTRLLVL.

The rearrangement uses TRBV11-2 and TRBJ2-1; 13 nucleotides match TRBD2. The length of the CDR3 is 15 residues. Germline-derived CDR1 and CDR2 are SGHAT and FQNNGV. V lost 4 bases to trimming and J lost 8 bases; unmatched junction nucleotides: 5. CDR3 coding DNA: TGTGCCAGCAGCTCCCCGGGACTAGCGGGGCATGAGCAGTTCTTC. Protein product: CASSSPGLAGHEQFF.

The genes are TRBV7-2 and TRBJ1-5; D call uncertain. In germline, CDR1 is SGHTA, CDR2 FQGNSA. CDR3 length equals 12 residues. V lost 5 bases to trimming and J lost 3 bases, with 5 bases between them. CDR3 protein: CASSINNQPQHF. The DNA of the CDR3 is TGTGCCAGCAGCATAAACAATCAGCCCCAGCATTTT. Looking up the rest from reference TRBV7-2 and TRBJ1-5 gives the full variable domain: GAGVSQSPSNKVTEKGKDVELRCDPISGHTALYWYRQSLGQGLEFLIYFQGNSAPDKSGLPSDRFSAERTGGSVSTLTIQRTQQEDSAVYLCASSINNQPQHFGDGTRLSIL.

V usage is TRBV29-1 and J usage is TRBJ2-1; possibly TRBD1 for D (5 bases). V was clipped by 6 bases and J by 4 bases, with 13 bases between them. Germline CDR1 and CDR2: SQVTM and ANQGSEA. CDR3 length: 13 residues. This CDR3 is CSVTVELYNEQFF. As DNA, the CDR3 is TGCAGCGTGACAGTCGAACTTTACAATGAGCAGTTCTTC.

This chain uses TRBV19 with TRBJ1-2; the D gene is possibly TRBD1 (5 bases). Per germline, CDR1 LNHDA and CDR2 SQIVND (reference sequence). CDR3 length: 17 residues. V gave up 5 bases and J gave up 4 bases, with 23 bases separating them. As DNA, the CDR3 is TGTGCCAGTAGTCCCTACGTGTTGGGGGGAGGAGGCTATGGCTACACCTTC. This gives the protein CASSPYVLGGGGYGYTF.

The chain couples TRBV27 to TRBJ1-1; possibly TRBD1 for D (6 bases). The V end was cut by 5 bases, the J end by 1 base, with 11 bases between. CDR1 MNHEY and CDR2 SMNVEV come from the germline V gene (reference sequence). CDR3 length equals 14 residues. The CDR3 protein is CASSARTANTEAFF. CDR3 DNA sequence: TGTGCCAGCAGTGCGAGGACAGCGAACACTGAAGCTTTCTTT.

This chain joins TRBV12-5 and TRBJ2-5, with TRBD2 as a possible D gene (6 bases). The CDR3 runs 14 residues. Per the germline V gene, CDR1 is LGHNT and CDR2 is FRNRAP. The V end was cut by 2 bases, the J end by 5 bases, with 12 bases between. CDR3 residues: CASGLQRAGETQYF. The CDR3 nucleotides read TGTGCTAGTGGTTTGCAGCGGGCCGGGGAGACCCAGTACTTC.

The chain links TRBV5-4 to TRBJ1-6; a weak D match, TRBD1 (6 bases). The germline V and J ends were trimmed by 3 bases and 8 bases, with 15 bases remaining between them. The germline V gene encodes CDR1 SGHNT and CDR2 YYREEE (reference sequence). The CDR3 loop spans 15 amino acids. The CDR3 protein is CASSSPGHGDSPLHF. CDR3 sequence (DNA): TGTGCCAGCAGCTCTCCGGGACACGGGGATTCACCCCTCCACTTT. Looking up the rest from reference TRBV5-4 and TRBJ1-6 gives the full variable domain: ETGVTQSPTHLIKTRGQQVTLRCSSQSGHNTVSWYQQALGQGPQFIFQYYREEENGRGNFPPRFSGLQFPNYSSELNVNALELDDSALYLCASSSPGHGDSPLHFGNGTRLTVT.

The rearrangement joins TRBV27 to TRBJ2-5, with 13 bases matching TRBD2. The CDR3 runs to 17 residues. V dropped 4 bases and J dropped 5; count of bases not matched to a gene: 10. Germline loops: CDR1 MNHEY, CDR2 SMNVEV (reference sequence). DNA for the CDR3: TGTGCCAGCAGTTCGGGACTAGCGGGGTTATCTGCGGAGACCCAGTACTTC. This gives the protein CASSSGLAGLSAETQYF.

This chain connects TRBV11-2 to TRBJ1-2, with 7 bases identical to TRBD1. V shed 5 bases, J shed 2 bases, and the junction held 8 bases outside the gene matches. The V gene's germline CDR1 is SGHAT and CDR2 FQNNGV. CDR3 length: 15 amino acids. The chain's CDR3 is CASSPNRQGNYGYTF. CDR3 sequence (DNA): TGTGCCAGCAGCCCAAACAGACAGGGCAACTATGGCTACACCTTC.

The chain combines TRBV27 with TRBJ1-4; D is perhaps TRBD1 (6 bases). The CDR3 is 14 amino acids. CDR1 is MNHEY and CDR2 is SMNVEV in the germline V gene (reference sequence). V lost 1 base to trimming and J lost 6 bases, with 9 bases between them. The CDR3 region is CASSLFAGDEKLFF. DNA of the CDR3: TGTGCCAGCAGTTTATTTGCAGGGGATGAAAAACTGTTTTTT. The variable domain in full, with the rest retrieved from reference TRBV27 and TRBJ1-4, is EAQVTQNPRYLITVTGKKLTVTCSQNMNHEYMSWYRQDPGLGLRQIYYSMNVEVTDKGDVPEGYKVSRKEKRNFPLILESPSPNQTSLYFCASSLFAGDEKLFFGSGTQLSVL.

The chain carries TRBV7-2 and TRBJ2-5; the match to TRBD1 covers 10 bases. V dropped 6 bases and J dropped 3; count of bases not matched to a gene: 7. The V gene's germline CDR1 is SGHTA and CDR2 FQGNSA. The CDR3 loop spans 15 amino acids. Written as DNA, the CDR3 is TGTGCCAGCAGACAAAGGACAGGGGGAGAAGAGACCCAGTACTTC. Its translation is CASRQRTGGEETQYF.

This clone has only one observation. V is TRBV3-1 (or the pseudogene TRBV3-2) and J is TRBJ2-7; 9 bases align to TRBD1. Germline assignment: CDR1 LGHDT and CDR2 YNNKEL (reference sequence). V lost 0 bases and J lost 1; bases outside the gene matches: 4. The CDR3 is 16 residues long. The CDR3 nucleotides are TGTGCCAGCAGCCAAGATCTCGGGACAGGGTCCTACGAGCAGTACTTC. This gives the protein CASSQDLGTGSYEQYF.

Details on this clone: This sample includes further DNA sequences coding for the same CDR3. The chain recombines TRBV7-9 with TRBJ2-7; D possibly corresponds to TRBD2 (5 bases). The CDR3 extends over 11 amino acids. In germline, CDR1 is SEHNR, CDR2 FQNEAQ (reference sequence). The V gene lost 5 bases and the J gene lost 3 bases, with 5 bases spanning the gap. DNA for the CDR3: TGTGCCAGCAGCCGGGACTACGAGCAGTACTTC. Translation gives CASSRDYEQYF.

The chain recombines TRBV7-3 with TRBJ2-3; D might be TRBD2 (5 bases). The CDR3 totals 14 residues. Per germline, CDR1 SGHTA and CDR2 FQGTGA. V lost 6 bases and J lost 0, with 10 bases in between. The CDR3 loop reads CASSIAPSTDTQYF. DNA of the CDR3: TGTGCCAGCAGTATAGCGCCTAGCACAGATACGCAGTATTTT. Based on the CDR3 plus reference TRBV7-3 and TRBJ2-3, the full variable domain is GAGVSQTPSNKVTEKGKYVELRCDPISGHTALYWYRQSLGQGPEFLIYFQGTGAADDSGLPNDRFFAVRPEGSVSTLKIQRTERGDSAVYLCASSIAPSTDTQYFGPGTRLTVL.